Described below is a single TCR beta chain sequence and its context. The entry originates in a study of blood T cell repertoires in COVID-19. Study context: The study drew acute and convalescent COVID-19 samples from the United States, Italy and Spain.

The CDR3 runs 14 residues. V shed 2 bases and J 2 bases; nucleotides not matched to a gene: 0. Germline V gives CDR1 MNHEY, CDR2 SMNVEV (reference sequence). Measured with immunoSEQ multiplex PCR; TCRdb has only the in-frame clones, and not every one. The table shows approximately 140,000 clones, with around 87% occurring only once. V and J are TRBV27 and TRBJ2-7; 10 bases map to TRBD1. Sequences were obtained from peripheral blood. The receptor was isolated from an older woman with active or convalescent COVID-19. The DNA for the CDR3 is TGTGCCAGCAGTTTAGGGACAGGGGCCTACGAGCAGTACTTC. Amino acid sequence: CASSLGTGAYEQYF.